This T cell receptor beta chain derives from a study of T cell responses to AZD1222 COVID-19 vaccine. V lost 6 bases and J 2 bases, leaving 8 bases between the germline ends. Germline V gene data show CDR1 as MNHEY and CDR2 as SVGAGI. CDR3 length: 14 residues. Whole-study findings and limits: Repertoire sampling was restricted to post-peak T cell response timepoints. Rises in breadth and depth of Spike-specific TCRs came after two AZD1222 doses. Donors, mostly white British, included more females; clonal diversity was possibly underestimated. Seropositive AZD1222 recipients at baseline numbered only five or six.

Note on this clone: Its cognate antigen is unknown.

Generated by immunoSEQ multiplex PCR, the TCRdb table keeps only in-frame clones and is missing some. The table shows some 97,000 clones, with approximately 91% occurring only once. The source was peripheral blood, collected on day 0 of AZD1222 vaccination. This clonotype was obtained from an adult in good health. The chain has TRBV6-5 and TRBJ2-6; a possible D gene is TRBD1 (5 bases). CDR3 bases: TGTGCCAGCAGATCAGGGACTGGGGCCAACGTCCTGACTTTC. Its translation is CASRSGTGANVLTF.